This record covers a single T cell receptor beta chain. As yet, its antigen is unknown. The sample is drawn from a study of blood T cells in healthy people across ages. Findings and limits, study-wide: Researchers report that TCR beta diversity correlated strongly with naive T cell percentage.

CDR3 length: 17 residues. Trimming pared 0 bases from V and 1 base from J, leaving 16 bases between. The V gene's germline CDR1 is MGHRA and CDR2 YSYEKL. Next came a second PCR, run for about 6 to 11 cycles, which used a sample-barcoded 5' primer along with a J-beta primer mix. TCRdb re-called the 5' RACE reads through MiXCR, storing one row per CDR3 protein. In the table there are about 800,000 distinct CDR3 sequences, 55% to 70% of which are singletons. V gene TRBV4-1 combines with J gene TRBJ2-7, with D possibly being TRBD2 (7 bases). Sample: blood. The source is a man under 40 in good health. As DNA, the CDR3 is TGCGCCAGCAGCCAAGATCGGAGCGGGGACAAGTCCTACGAGCAGTACTTC. Translation gives CASSQDRSGDKSYEQYF.